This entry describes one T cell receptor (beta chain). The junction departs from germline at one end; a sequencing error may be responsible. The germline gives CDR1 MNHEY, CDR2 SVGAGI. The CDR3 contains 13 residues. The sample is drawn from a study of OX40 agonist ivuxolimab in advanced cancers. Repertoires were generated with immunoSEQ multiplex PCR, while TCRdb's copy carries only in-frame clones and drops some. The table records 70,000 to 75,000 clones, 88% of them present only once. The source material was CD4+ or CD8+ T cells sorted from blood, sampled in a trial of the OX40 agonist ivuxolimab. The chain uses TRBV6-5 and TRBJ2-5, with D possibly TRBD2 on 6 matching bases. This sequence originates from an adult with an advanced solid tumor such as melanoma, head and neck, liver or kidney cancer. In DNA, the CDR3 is TGTGCCAGCAGTTATAGCGGTCAAGAGGCCCAGTACTTC. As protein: CASSYSGQEAQYF.